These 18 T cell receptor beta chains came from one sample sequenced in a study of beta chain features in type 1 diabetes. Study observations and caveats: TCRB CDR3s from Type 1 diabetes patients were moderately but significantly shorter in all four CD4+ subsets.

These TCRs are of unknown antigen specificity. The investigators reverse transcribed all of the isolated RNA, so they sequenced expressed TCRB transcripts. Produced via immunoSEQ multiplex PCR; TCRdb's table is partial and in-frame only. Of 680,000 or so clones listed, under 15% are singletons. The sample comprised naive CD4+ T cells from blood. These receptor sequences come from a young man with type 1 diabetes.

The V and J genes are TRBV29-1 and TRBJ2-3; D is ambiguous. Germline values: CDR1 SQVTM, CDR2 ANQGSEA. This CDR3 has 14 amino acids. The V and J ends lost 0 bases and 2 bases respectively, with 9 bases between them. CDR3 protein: CSVEDSTHTDTQYF. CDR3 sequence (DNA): TGCAGCGTTGAAGATAGTACACACACAGATACGCAGTATTTT.

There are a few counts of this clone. The CDR3 nucleotides are TGTGCCAGCAGCCCCAGACAGGGCTGGGGGACTGAAGCTTTCTTT. Protein sequence: CASSPRQGWGTEAFF. The chain links TRBV14 to TRBJ1-1, with 7 bases that match TRBD1. J lost 5 bases, V lost 4 bases, and 10 bases had no gene match. This CDR3 is 15 amino acids long. Germline V gene data show CDR1 as SGHDN and CDR2 as FVKESK.

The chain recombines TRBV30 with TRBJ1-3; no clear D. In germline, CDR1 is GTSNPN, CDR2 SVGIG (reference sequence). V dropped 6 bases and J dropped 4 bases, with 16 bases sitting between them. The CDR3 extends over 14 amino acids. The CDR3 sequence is CACGIGSTGNTIYF. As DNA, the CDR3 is TGTGCCTGCGGGATTGGATCGACAGGAAACACCATATATTTT.

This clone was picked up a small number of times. The CDR3 sequence: CASSLVRGGYYEQYF. The CDR3, as DNA: TGTGCCAGCAGCTTAGTGAGAGGCGGATACTACGAGCAGTACTTC. The rearrangement uses TRBV7-9 and TRBJ2-7; D gene ambiguous. There are 15 residues in the CDR3. V gave up 1 base and J gave up 3 bases, with 13 bases separating them. Germline CDR1 is SEHNR and CDR2 is FQNEAQ (reference sequence). Based on the CDR3 plus reference TRBV7-9 and TRBJ2-7, the full variable domain is DTGVSQNPRHKITKRGQNVTFRCDPISEHNRLYWYRQTLGQGPEFLTYFQNEAQLEKSRLLSDRFSAERPKGSFSTLEIQRTEQGDSAMYLCASSLVRGGYYEQYFGPGTRLTVT.

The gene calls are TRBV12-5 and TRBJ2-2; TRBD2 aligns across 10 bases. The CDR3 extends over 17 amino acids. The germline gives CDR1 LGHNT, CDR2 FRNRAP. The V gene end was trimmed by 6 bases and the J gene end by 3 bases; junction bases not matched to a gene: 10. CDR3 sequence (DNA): TGTGCTAGTGGCATCACCGGGCTAGCGGGAGACACCGGGGAGCTGTTTTTT. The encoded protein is CASGITGLAGDTGELFF.

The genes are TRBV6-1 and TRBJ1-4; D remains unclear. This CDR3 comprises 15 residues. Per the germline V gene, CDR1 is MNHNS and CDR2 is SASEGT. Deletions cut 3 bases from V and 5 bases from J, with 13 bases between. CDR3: CASSDQYTVNEKLFF. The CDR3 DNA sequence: TGTGCCAGCAGTGATCAATACACGGTGAATGAAAAACTGTTTTTT.

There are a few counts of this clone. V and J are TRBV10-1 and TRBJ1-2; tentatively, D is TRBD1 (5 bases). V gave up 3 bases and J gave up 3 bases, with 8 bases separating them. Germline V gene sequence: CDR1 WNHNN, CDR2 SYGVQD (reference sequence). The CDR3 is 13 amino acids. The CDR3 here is CASSDVGDYGYTF. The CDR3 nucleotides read TGCGCCAGCAGTGATGTGGGGGACTATGGCTACACCTTC.

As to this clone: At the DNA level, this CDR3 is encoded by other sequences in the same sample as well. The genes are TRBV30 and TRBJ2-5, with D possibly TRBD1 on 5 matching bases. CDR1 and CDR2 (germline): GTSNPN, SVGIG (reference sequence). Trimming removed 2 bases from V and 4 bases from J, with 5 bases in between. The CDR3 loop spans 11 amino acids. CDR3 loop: CAWSRGETQYF. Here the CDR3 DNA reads TGTGCCTGGAGTAGGGGAGAGACCCAGTACTTC.

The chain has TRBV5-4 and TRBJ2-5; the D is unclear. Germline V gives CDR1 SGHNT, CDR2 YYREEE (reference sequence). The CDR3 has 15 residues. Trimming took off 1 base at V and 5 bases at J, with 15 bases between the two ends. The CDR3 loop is CASSLRSSFSETQYF. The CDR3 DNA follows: TGTGCCAGCAGCTTGCGGTCGAGTTTCTCGGAGACCCAGTACTTC.

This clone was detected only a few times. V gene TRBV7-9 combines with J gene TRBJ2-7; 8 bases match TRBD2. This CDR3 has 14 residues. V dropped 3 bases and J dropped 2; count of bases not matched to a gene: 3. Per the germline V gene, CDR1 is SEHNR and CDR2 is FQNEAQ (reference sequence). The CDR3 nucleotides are TGTGCCAGCAGCTTTTACGGGGGGGCCTACGAGCAGTACTTC. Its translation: CASSFYGGAYEQYF.

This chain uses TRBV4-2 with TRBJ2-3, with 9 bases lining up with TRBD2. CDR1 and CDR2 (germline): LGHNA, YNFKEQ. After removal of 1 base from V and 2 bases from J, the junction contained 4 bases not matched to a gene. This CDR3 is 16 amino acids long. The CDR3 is CASSQVLAGSTDTQYF. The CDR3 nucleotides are TGTGCCAGCAGCCAAGTTCTAGCGGGGTCCACAGATACGCAGTATTTT.

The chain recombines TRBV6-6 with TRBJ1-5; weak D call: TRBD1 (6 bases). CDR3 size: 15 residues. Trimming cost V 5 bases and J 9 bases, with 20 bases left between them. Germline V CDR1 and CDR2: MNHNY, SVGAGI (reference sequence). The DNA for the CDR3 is TGTGCCAGCAGTCCCCCAGGACAGCTCCTGTGGCCCCAGCATTTT. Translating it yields CASSPPGQLLWPQHF.

CDR3 sequence (DNA): TGTGCCAGCAGTGAAAATTTAGGGACGGCCTACGAGCAGTACTTC. This sequence encodes CASSENLGTAYEQYF. V is TRBV25-1 and J is TRBJ2-7; D is possibly TRBD1 or TRBD2 (5 bases each). The germline V gene encodes CDR1 MGHDK and CDR2 SYGVNS. Deletions cut 2 bases from V and 2 bases from J, with 13 bases between. This CDR3 comprises 15 residues.

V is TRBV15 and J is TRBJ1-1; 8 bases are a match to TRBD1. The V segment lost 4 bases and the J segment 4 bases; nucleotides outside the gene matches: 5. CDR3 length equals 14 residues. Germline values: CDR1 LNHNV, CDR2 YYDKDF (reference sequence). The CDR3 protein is CATSTDRESTEAFF. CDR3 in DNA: TGTGCCACCAGCACGGACAGGGAGTCCACTGAAGCTTTCTTT.

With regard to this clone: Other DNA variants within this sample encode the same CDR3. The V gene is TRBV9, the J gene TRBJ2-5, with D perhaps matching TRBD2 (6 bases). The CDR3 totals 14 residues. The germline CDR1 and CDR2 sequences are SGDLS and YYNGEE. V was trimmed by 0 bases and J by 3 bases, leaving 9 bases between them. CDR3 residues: CASSVAPGEETQYF. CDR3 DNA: TGTGCCAGCAGCGTAGCCCCGGGGGAAGAGACCCAGTACTTC.

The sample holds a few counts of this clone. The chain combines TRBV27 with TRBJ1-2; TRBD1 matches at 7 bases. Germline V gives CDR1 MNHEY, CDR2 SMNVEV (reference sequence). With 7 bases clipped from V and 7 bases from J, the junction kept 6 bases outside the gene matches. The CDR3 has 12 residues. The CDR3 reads CASTSQGGGYTF. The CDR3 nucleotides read TGTGCCAGCACCTCCCAGGGGGGTGGCTACACCTTC.

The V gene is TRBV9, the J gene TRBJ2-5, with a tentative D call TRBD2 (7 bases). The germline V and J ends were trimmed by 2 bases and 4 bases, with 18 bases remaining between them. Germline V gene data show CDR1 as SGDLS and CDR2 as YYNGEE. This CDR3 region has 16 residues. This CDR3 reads CASSVGGGPGGETQYF. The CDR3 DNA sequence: TGTGCCAGCAGCGTCGGCGGGGGCCCTGGGGGAGAGACCCAGTACTTC.

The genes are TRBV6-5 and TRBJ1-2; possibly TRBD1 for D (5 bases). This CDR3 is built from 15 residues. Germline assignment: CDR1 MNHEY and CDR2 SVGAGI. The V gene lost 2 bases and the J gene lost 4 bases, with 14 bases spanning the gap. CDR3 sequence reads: CASSYRGAGLYGYTF. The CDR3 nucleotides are TGTGCCAGCAGTTACCGGGGCGCTGGACTCTATGGCTACACCTTC.